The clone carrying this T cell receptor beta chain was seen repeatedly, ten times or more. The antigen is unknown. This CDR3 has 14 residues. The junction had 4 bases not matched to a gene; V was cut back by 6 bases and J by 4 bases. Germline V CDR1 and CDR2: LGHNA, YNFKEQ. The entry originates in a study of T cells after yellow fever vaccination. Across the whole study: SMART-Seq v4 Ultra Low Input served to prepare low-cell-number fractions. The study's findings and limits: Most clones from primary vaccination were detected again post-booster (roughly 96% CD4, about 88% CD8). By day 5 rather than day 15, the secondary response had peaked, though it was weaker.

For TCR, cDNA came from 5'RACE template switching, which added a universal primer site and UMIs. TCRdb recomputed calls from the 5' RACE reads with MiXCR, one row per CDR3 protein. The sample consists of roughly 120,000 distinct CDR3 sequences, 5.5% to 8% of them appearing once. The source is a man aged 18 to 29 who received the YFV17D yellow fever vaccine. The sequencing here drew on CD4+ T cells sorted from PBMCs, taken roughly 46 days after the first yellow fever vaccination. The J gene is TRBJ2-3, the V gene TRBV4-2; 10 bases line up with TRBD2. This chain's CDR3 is CASSTSGAADTQYF. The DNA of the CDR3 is TGTGCCAGCAGTACTAGCGGGGCCGCAGATACGCAGTATTTT.